The entry that follows covers one T cell receptor (beta chain) sequence. The antigen is not known. Sample-barcoded 5' priming and a J-beta primer mix drove a second PCR of about 6 to 12 cycles. TCRdb itself ran the 5' RACE reads through MiXCR, one entry per CDR3 protein. The table shows 600,000 or so distinct CDR3 sequences, with around 50% occurring only once. Trimming left V 2 bases short and J 10 bases short, with 12 bases between. Germline V CDR1 and CDR2: MNHEY, SVGAGI. The CDR3 consists of 14 residues. The sample originates from a study of blood T cells in healthy people across ages. Study results and limitations: There were more naive CD4+ cells and higher diversity in long-lived donors than in aged donors.

Collection of 8.5 to 10 milliliters of peripheral blood was performed for each donor. V usage is TRBV6-5 and J usage is TRBJ1-6; D call uncertain. This receptor was identified in a man older than 75 in good health. The sample taken for sequencing was blood. The CDR3 nucleotides read TGTGCCAGCAGTTACGGACCATTAGGGTCACCCCTCCACTTT. Translated, it gives CASSYGPLGSPLHF.